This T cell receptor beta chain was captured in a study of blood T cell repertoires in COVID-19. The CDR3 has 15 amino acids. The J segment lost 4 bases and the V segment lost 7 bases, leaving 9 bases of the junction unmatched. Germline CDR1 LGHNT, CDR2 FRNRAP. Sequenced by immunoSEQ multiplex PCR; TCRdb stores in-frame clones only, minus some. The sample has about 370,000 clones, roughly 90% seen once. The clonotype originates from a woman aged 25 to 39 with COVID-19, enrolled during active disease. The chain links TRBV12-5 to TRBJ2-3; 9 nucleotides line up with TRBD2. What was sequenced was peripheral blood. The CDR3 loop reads CASARAGGLADTQYF. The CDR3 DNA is TGTGCTAGTGCTCGGGCGGGGGGGCTCGCAGATACGCAGTATTTT.